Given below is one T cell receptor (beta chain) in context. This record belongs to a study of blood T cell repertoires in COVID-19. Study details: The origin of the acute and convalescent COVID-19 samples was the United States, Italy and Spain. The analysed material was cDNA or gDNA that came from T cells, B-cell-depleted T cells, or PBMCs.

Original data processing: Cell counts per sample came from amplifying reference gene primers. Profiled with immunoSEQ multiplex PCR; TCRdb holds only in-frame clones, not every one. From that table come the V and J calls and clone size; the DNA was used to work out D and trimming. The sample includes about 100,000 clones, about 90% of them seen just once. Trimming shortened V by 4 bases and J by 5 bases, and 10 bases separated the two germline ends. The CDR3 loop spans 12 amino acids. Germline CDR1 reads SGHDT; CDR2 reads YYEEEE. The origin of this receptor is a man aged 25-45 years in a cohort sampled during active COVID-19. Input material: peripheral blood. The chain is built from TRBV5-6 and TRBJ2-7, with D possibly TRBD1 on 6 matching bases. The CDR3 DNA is TGTGCCAGCAGCCGGACAGCAGACGAGCAGTACTTC. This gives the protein CASSRTADEQYF.